This T cell receptor (beta chain) was recorded in a study of cytomegalovirus exposure and HLA in healthy donors. Trimming pared 3 bases from V and 3 bases from J, leaving 18 bases between. The CDR3 spans 16 residues. Germline values: CDR1 SEHNR, CDR2 FQNEAQ (reference sequence). 60 Vbeta and 13 Jbeta primers were used in PCR. Sequencing used immunoSEQ multiplex PCR; TCRdb keeps in-frame clones, though not all of them. The sample shows fewer than 200,000 clones, less than 85% of them seen only once. Sequencing was carried out using PBMCs. This TCR came from a man aged 40-55 years in good health and CMV-seronegative. V is TRBV7-9 and J is TRBJ2-7; tentative D call: TRBD2 (5 bases). CDR3 sequence (DNA): TGTGCCAGCAGCTTTCACATTTCTAGTCGGGACTACGAGCAGTACTTC. It specifies CASSFHISSRDYEQYF.